A single sample is the source of the 25 T cell receptor beta chains below, sequenced in a study of breast tumors, draining lymph nodes, adjacent tissues. Breast cancer patients provided tissue from their axillary draining lymph nodes. TCRdb reanalysed the multiplex PCR reads using MiXCR and keeps one entry per CDR3 protein. The repertoire holds tens of thousands of distinct CDR3 sequences, with around 20% as singletons. Material: axillary lymph node tissue. These receptors were obtained from a female donor with breast cancer. Some clones in this sample may be carry-over from other donors' samples.

V is TRBV29-1 and J is TRBJ1-2, with D perhaps matching TRBD1 (5 bases). Between the trimmed V and J ends, which lost 3 bases and 7 bases, there was a span of 12 bases. CDR3 length: 12 amino acids. Germline V gene sequence: CDR1 SQVTM, CDR2 ANQGSEA. CDR3 region: CSVDWQGGGYTF. The DNA for the CDR3 is TGCAGCGTTGATTGGCAGGGCGGTGGCTACACCTTC.

This clonotype was picked up many times. V gene TRBV20-1 combines with J gene TRBJ2-7, with 11 bases matching TRBD2. Germline V gene data show CDR1 as DFQATT and CDR2 as SNEGSKA (reference sequence). V shed 3 bases, J shed 10 bases, and the junction held 8 bases outside the gene matches. The CDR3 contains 13 residues. For the CDR3, the DNA is TGCAGTGCTAGCCAGCTAGCGGGAGGTTACCAGTACTTC. It yields the protein CSASQLAGGYQYF.

This clonotype was picked up one time. A much larger clone lies one base from this, so it may be a read error. The J gene is TRBJ2-3, the V gene TRBV12-3 or TRBV12-4; TRBD1 might be the D (6 bases). V lost 5 bases and J lost 6, with 15 bases in between. The CDR3 length is 14 residues. CDR3 loop: CASSLEGQHDTQYF. CDR3 DNA: TGTGCCAGCAGTCTCGAGGGACAACATGATACGCAGTATTTT.

At least ten counts were recorded for this clonotype. The V and J genes are TRBV2 and TRBJ2-2; D call uncertain. Germline V CDR1 and CDR2: SNHLY, FYNNEI. The CDR3 is 15 residues long. V was cut by 1 base and J by 1 base, with 7 bases left in between. Written as DNA, the CDR3 is TGTGCCAGCAGTGAAGGTGTGGGGAACACCGGGGAGCTGTTTTTT. The encoded protein is CASSEGVGNTGELFF.

This clonotype was seen a handful of times. The chain combines TRBV7-2 with TRBJ1-1, with D perhaps TRBD1 (5 bases). Trimming shortened V by 4 bases and J by 14 bases, and 20 bases separated the two germline ends. CDR1 and CDR2 from the germline V gene are SGHTA and FQGNSA. There are 13 residues in the CDR3. The CDR3 DNA is TGTGCCAGCAGCTCTTGGACACCCCCTCTGGTGTTCTTT. Protein product: CASSSWTPPLVFF.

This clonotype was counted between two and nine times. The chain recombines TRBV6-2 or TRBV6-3 with TRBJ2-2; 8 positions agree with TRBD1. Germline loops: CDR1 MNHEY, CDR2 SVGEGT. The CDR3 totals 20 residues. J lost 7 bases, V lost 3 bases, and 22 bases had no gene match. The CDR3 loop is CASSYSRRNEWQGASGELFF. The CDR3 DNA reads as TGTGCCAGCAGTTATTCCCGAAGGAATGAATGGCAGGGGGCAAGCGGGGAGCTGTTTTTT.

The sample holds many counts of this clonotype. The chain links TRBV9 to TRBJ2-1; D is ambiguous. Trimming left V 0 bases short and J 3 bases short, with 10 bases between. Germline V gene lookup returns CDR1 SGDLS and CDR2 YYNGEE. The CDR3 length is 15 residues. CDR3 amino acids: CASSVAGSNYNEQFF. Written as DNA, the CDR3 is TGTGCCAGCAGCGTAGCCGGGTCTAACTACAATGAGCAGTTCTTC.

This clonotype was observed at least ten times. The chain has TRBV7-8 and TRBJ1-3, with TRBD1 as a possible D gene (6 bases). The CDR3 is made up of 14 amino acids. Trimming pared 3 bases from V and 4 bases from J, leaving 10 bases between. CDR1 is SGHVS and CDR2 is FQNEAQ in the germline V gene. The CDR3 DNA reads TGTGCCAGCAGCTTGGGGGGGCTCGGAAACACCATATATTTT. Translating it yields CASSLGGLGNTIYF.

About this clonotype: A single base separates this from a much larger clone, so it may be a read error. The CDR3 bases are TGTGCCAGCAGCCCCTCTGGGTCGCTCTTCTTGTCGAGAGACAGCAATGAGCAGTTCTTC. Its protein is CASSPSGSLFLSRDSNEQFF. The V gene is TRBV7-3, the J gene TRBJ2-1; a possible D gene is TRBD1 (5 bases). This CDR3 has 20 amino acids. CDR1 is SGHTA and CDR2 is FQGTGA in the germline V gene. With 5 bases removed from V and 6 bases from J, the gap between germline ends came to 32 bases.

The chain recombines TRBV28 with TRBJ1-2; D perhaps matches TRBD1 (5 bases). Per the germline V gene, CDR1 is MDHEN and CDR2 is SYDVKM. The CDR3 consists of 14 residues. V was trimmed by 6 bases and J by 3 bases, leaving 14 bases between them. The CDR3 region is CASSQTGTDYGYTF. CDR3 bases: TGTGCCAGCAGCCAAACCGGGACGGACTATGGCTACACCTTC.

This clonotype was recorded many times. V and J are TRBV12-3 or TRBV12-4 and TRBJ2-1, with 8 bases lining up with TRBD2. V shed 6 bases, J shed 0 bases, and the junction held 4 bases outside the gene matches. The CDR3 runs to 15 residues. The CDR3 protein is CASRPSGSSYNEQFF. The CDR3 DNA follows: TGTGCCAGCAGACCCAGCGGGAGCTCCTACAATGAGCAGTTCTTC.

Concerning this clonotype: A much more abundant neighbour one base away suggests this may be a read error. The chain combines TRBV7-9 with TRBJ1-4; tentative D call: TRBD1 (5 bases). Germline V gives CDR1 SEHNR, CDR2 FQNEAQ (reference sequence). The V end was cut by 1 base, the J end by 7 bases, with 13 bases between. The CDR3 consists of 15 residues. CDR3 bases: TGTGCCAGCAGCTTAGGAGGGGAGCGCTTTGAAAAACTGTTTTTT. Protein product: CASSLGGERFEKLFF. The variable domain in full, with the rest retrieved from reference TRBV7-9 and TRBJ1-4, is DTGVSQNPRHKITKRGQNVTFRCDPISEHNRLYWYRQTLGQGPEFLTYFQNEAQLEKSRLLSDRFSAERPKGSFSTLEIQRTEQGDSAMYLCASSLGGERFEKLFFGSGTQLSVL.

This clonotype has a count of ten or more. V and J are TRBV20-1 and TRBJ2-1; TRBD1 might be the D (8 bases). CDR3 length: 13 amino acids. V lost 6 bases to trimming and J lost 12 bases, with 21 bases between them. CDR1 and CDR2 from the germline V gene are DFQATT and SNEGSKA (reference sequence). In DNA, the CDR3 is TGCAGTGCCCTAAGGGGGGGACAGGATGGGCAGTTCTTC. Protein: CSALRGGQDGQFF.

V is TRBV27 and J is TRBJ2-1; TRBD2 aligns across 13 bases. CDR3 length: 16 amino acids. V was pared by 4 bases and J by 3 bases, with 3 bases of the junction left unmatched. Germline V gives CDR1 MNHEY, CDR2 SMNVEV (reference sequence). The CDR3 region has the DNA TGTGCCAGCAGTTCCGGGACTAGCGGGGACTACAATGAGCAGTTCTTC. It specifies CASSSGTSGDYNEQFF.

This clonotype has just a few counts. The rearrangement links TRBV11-2 to TRBJ2-5, with D hard to call. V lost 5 bases, J lost 0 bases, and 7 bases lay in between. The CDR3 sequence is 13 residues long. CDR1 is SGHAT and CDR2 is FQNNGV in the germline V gene. The CDR3 reads CASSGAYQETQYF. CDR3 DNA: TGTGCCAGCAGCGGAGCATACCAAGAGACCCAGTACTTC.

V gene TRBV4-3 combines with J gene TRBJ2-7; TRBD2 is a possible D gene (6 bases). This CDR3 has 15 amino acids. CDR1 is LGHNA and CDR2 is YSLEER in the germline V gene. V was pared by 6 bases and J by 13 bases, with 28 bases between. This chain's CDR3 is CASSPRLDPSYGQYF. DNA of the CDR3: TGCGCCAGCAGTCCCAGACTAGACCCTAGCTACGGGCAATACTTC.

V is TRBV7-3 and J is TRBJ2-5; no definite D call. Germline CDR1 is SGHTA and CDR2 is FQGTGA. This CDR3 spans 13 amino acids. Trimming removed 5 bases at V and 1 base at J, with 8 bases between. CDR3 sequence: CASSPSSQETQYF. The CDR3 DNA reads as TGTGCCAGCAGCCCCTCCTCCCAAGAGACCCAGTACTTC.

The sample holds many counts of this clonotype. The rearrangement links TRBV4-3 to TRBJ2-1, with 7 positions matching TRBD2. The CDR3 is made up of 16 amino acids. J lost 5 bases, V lost 0 bases, and 7 bases had no gene match. Germline V gives CDR1 LGHNA, CDR2 YSLEER. CDR3 nucleotide sequence: TGCGCCAGCAGCCAAGATTATCTAGCGGCCCACAATGAGCAGTTCTTC. Protein sequence: CASSQDYLAAHNEQFF.

This clonotype was seen repeatedly, ten times or more. V is TRBV14 and J is TRBJ1-2; D is undetermined. Germline CDR1 is SGHDN and CDR2 is FVKESK. This CDR3 has 13 residues. Trimming took 3 bases from V and 5 from J, leaving 10 bases between them. The CDR3 here is CASSHVLGYGYTF. CDR3 nucleotide sequence: TGTGCCAGCAGCCACGTCTTGGGTTATGGCTACACCTTC.

This clonotype was recorded a few times. A much larger clone is a single base away; this may be a read error. The V call is TRBV7-2, the J call TRBJ2-1; D is unclear. The CDR3 has 17 amino acids. The germline CDR1 and CDR2 sequences are SGHTA and FQGNSA. CDR3 in DNA: TGTGCCAGCAGCTTGAGTCGAACGGGTAGCTCCTGCAATGAGCAGTTCTTC. Residues: CASSLSRTGSSCNEQFF.

The gene calls are TRBV28 and TRBJ2-7, with 8 bases fitting TRBD1. J lost 5 bases, V lost 5 bases, and 11 bases had no gene match. Germline V CDR1 and CDR2: MDHEN, SYDVKM. The CDR3 loop spans 15 amino acids. DNA for the CDR3: TGTGCCAGCAGTCGCCGAGGACAGGGCAGGGACGAGCAGTACTTC. Translating it yields CASSRRGQGRDEQYF.

Comment on this clonotype: A much larger clone lies one base from this, so it may be a read error. The final CDR3 position lacks the conserved phenylalanine or tryptophan, pointing to a likely read error. The rearrangement uses TRBV9 and TRBJ2-1; tentative D call: TRBD2 (5 bases). This CDR3 contains 15 residues. V lost 3 bases and J 5 bases, leaving 15 bases between the germline ends. CDR1 and CDR2 (germline): SGDLS, YYNGEE. The chain's CDR3 is CASSAPAGPHNEQFS. CDR3 bases: TGTGCCAGCAGCGCCCCTGCGGGCCCCCACAATGAGCAGTTCTCC.

The sample holds many counts of this clonotype. J is TRBJ2-7 and V is TRBV12-5; a weak D match, TRBD1 (5 bases). From germline, CDR1 is LGHNT and CDR2 FRNRAP. This CDR3 has 15 amino acids. V gave up 5 bases and J gave up 6 bases, with 20 bases separating them. The DNA of the CDR3 is TGTGCTAGTGGTCCCCTTTCCACAGGAGCAGGCGAGCAGTACTTC. Translation gives CASGPLSTGAGEQYF. The whole variable domain, remainder taken from reference TRBV12-5 and TRBJ2-7, is DARVTQTPRHKVTEMGQEVTMRCQPILGHNTVFWYRQTMMQGLELLAYFRNRAPLDDSGMPKDRFSAEMPDATLATLKIQPSEPRDSAVYFCASGPLSTGAGEQYFGPGTRLTVT.

Many counts were recorded for this clonotype. The chain employs TRBV4-3 and TRBJ2-3; D is unclear. Germline loops: CDR1 LGHNA, CDR2 YSLEER. V was trimmed by 0 bases and J by 4 bases, leaving 8 bases between them. The CDR3 is made up of 14 amino acids. CDR3 sequence: CASSQDRGADTQYF. In DNA form, the CDR3 reads TGCGCCAGCAGCCAAGACCGCGGCGCAGATACGCAGTATTTT.

There are many counts of this clonotype. The V gene is TRBV5-1, the J gene TRBJ2-5, with a possible D match to TRBD2 (7 bases). Germline V lookup: CDR1 SGHRS, CDR2 YFSETQ. The V and J ends lost 5 bases and 5 bases respectively, with 16 bases between them. The CDR3 runs to 14 residues. The CDR3 sequence: CASRLRGGGETQYF. CDR3 nucleotide sequence: TGCGCCAGCAGGCTGAGGGGGGGCGGGGAGACCCAGTACTTC.